This T cell receptor beta chain was found in a study of cytomegalovirus exposure and HLA in healthy donors. General observations from the study: Later analysis demonstrated an association between a missense DCLRE1C variant and TCR beta V- and J-gene trimming. Both high specificity and high sensitivity reportedly marked the classifier's diagnosis of cytomegalovirus status.

The CDR3 has 14 amino acids. V lost 9 bases, J lost 4 bases, and 6 bases stayed unmatched. Looked up from germline, CDR1 is SGHTA and CDR2 is FQGTGA. The primer mix had 60 Vbeta and 13 Jbeta primers. Profiling relied on immunoSEQ multiplex PCR, and the TCRdb table lists in-frame clones only, not all of them. The repertoire table contains approximately 110,000 clones. Details on this clone: Antigen specificity is unknown.

The J gene is TRBJ2-1, the V gene TRBV7-3, with 10 bases fitting TRBD2. The TCR comes from a man in his forties or fifties in good health and CMV-seronegative. Sequencing used PBMCs. This CDR3 is CASGTSGIYNEQFF. In DNA, the CDR3 is TGTGCCAGTGGAACTAGCGGGATTTACAATGAGCAGTTCTTC.